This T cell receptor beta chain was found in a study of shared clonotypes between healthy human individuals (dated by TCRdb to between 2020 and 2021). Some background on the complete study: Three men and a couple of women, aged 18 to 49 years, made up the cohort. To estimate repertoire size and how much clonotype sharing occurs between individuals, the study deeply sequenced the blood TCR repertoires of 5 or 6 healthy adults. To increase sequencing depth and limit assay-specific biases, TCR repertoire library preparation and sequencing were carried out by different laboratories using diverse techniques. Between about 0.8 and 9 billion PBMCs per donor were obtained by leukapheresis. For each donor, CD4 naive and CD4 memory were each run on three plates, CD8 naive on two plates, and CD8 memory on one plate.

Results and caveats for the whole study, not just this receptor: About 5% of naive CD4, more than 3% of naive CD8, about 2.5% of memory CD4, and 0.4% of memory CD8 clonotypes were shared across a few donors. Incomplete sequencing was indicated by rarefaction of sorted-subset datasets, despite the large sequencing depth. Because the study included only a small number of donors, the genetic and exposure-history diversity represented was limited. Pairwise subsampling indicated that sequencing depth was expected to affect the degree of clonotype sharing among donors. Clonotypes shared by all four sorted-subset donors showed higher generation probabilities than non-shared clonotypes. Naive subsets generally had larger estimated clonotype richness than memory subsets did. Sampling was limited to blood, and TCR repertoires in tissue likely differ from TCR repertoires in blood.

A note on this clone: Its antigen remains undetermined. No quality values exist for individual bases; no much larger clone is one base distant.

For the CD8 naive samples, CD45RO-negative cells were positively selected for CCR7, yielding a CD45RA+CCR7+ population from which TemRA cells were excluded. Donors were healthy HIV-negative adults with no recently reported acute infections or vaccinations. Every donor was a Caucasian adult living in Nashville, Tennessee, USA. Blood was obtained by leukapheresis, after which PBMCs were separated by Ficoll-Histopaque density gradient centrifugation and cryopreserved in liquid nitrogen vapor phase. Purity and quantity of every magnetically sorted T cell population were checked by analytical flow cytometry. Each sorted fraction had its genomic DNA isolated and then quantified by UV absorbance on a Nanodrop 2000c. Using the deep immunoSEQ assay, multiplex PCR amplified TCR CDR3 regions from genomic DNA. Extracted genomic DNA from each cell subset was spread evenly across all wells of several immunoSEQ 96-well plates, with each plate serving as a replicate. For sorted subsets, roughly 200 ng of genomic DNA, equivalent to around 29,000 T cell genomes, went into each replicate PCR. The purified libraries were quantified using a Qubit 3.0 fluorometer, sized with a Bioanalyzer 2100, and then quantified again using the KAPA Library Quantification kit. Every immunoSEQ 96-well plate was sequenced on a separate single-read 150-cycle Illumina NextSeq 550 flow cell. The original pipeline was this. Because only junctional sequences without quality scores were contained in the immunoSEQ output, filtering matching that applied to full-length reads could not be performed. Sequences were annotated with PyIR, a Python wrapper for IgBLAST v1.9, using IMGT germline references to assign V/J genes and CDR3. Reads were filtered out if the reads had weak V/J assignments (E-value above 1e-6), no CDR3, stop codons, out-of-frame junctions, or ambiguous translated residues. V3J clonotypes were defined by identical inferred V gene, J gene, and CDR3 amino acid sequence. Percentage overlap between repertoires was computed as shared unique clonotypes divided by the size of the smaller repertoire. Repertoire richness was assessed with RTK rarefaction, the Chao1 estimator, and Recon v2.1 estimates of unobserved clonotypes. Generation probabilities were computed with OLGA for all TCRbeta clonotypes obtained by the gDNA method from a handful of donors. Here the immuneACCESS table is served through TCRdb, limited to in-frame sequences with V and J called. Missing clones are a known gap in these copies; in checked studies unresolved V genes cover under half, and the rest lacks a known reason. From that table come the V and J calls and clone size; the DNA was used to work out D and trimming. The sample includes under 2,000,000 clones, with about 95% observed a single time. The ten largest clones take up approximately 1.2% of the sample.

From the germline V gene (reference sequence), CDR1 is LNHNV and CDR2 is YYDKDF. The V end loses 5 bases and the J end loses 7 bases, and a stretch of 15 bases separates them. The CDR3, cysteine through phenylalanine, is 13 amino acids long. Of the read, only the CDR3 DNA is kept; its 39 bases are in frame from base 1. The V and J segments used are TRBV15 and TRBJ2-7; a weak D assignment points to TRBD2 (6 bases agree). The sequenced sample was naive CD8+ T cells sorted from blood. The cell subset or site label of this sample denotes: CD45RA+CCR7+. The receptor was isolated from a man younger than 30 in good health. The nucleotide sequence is TGTGCCACCAGCCCCAACGGGGGTCCGGAGCAGTACTTC. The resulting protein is CATSPNGGPEQYF.